The 2 T cell receptor beta chains below all came from one sample that was sequenced in a study of blood T cell repertoires in COVID-19. Method: immunoSEQ multiplex PCR; TCRdb's copy keeps in-frame clones and lacks some. Among 63,000 or so clones listed, roughly 82% were seen once. The sequenced sample consisted of peripheral blood. These receptors originate from a man older than 75 with active COVID-19.

V usage is TRBV3-1 (or the pseudogene TRBV3-2) and J usage is TRBJ2-5; 9 bases fit TRBD2. Germline V gives CDR1 LGHDT, CDR2 YNNKEL (reference sequence). This CDR3 comprises 17 residues. V was clipped by 4 bases and J by 3 bases; unmatched bases: 12. The CDR3 is CASSLTAASGEKETQYF. CDR3 DNA sequence: TGTGCCAGCAGCCTTACGGCGGCTAGCGGGGAAAAAGAGACCCAGTACTTC.

The table lists this clone with a few counts. The chain couples TRBV6-5 to TRBJ2-7; tentatively, D is TRBD2 (7 bases). This CDR3 comprises 15 residues. Per germline, CDR1 MNHEY and CDR2 SVGAGI. With 6 bases removed from V and 1 base from J, the gap between germline ends came to 16 bases. CDR3: CASRGAGAGSYEQYF. The CDR3 DNA reads as TGTGCCAGCAGGGGGGCGGGAGCGGGTTCCTACGAGCAGTACTTC.